In its sample, the clone carrying this T cell receptor (beta chain) was seen a few times. TCRdb reprocessed the RT-PCR reads via MiXCR and lists one record per CDR3 protein. The sample yields some 500,000 distinct CDR3 sequences, roughly 27% seen once. The data stem from a study of response to subunit inactivated influenza vaccine. The germline V and J ends were trimmed by 6 bases and 7 bases, with 19 bases remaining between them. The CDR3 is 16 residues long. The sample in question was CD4+ T cells sorted from PBMCs, obtained roughly 5 days after vaccination. This TCR derives from a man over 45 who received an inactivated influenza vaccine. The chain couples TRBV12-3 or TRBV12-4 to TRBJ1-6; D not certain. The CDR3 DNA reads as TGTGCCAGCAGGGTTTTGGGGAGGGCTGGGAATTCACCCCTCCACTTT. Its translation: CASRVLGRAGNSPLHF.